This T cell receptor (beta chain) was recovered during a study of Graves' ophthalmopathy and Graves' hyperthyroidism. Study-wide context: Stable hyperthyroidism referred to disease that showed no ophthalmopathy within 18 months of follow-up.

The hyperthyroidism patients had a new diagnosis of under 2 months' duration and were aged 18 to 65. Lactation, pregnancy, uncontrolled infections and other autoimmune diseases were all grounds for excluding patients. The V gene's germline CDR1 is SGHVS and CDR2 FQNEAQ. The length of the CDR3 is 15 residues. V lost 5 bases to trimming and J lost 3 bases, with 14 bases between them. Points on this clonotype: The antigen is unknown.

Study-level points and caveats: With around 70% sensitivity and approximately 73% specificity, the model predicted ophthalmopathy progression.

TCR beta CDR3 amplification used RNA transcripts. HTBI primers were employed in first-round RT-PCR, then a second-round multiplex PCR followed. In TCRdb, the multiplex PCR reads were re-called with MiXCR into one record per CDR3 protein. The sample holds more than 1,000,000 distinct CDR3 sequences, 35% to 40% seen once. The V gene is TRBV7-8, the J gene TRBJ1-5; D call uncertain. This receptor was taken from an adult man with Graves' hyperthyroidism. Sequenced input: peripheral blood or thyroid tissue (not recorded which). The CDR3 region is CASSDRTAYNQPQHF. The CDR3 DNA follows: TGTGCCAGCAGCGACCGGACGGCTTACAATCAGCCCCAGCATTTT.